This entry features one T cell receptor beta chain sequence. These data come from a study of OX40 agonist ivuxolimab in advanced cancers. The wider study: Ivuxolimab is a fully human IgG2 antibody that activates OX40 (CD134). Under the entry rules, prior anti-PD-1, anti-PD-L1 or anti-CTLA-4 therapy was allowed, and approximately 40% had some. Intravenous ivuxolimab at 0.01 to 10 mg/kg was given to patients every 2 weeks.

With 3 bases removed from V and 4 bases from J, the gap between germline ends came to 13 bases. This CDR3 is 15 amino acids long. Germline values: CDR1 LNHDA, CDR2 SQIVND (reference sequence). The protocol was immunoSEQ multiplex PCR, while the TCRdb copy is restricted to in-frame clones and leaves out a portion. The sample holds 90,000 or so clones; about 90% are singletons and the top ten take about 7.6%. Sequenced here: CD4+ or CD8+ T cells sorted from blood, sampled in a trial of the OX40 agonist ivuxolimab. This sequence was found in an adult with an advanced solid tumor such as melanoma, head and neck, liver or kidney cancer. The chain joins TRBV19 to TRBJ1-5; no reliable D call. Here the CDR3 reads CASSISSYVNQPQHF. The CDR3 DNA is TGTGCCAGTAGTATCTCTTCCTACGTTAATCAGCCCCAGCATTTT.